These 15 T cell receptor beta chains were sequenced from one sample in a study of CD4+ T cells in melanoma. Assay: immunoSEQ multiplex PCR; the TCRdb copy retains only in-frame clones and omits some. Of roughly 16,000 clones in the sample, roughly four fifths are singletons; the top ten hold approximately 12%. Sequencing used cells from a culture (not recorded whether cultured in vitro). The receptors were sampled from a human donor with melanoma.

V is TRBV6-5 and J is TRBJ2-2, with 7 nucleotides matching TRBD2. J lost 5 bases, V lost 2 bases, and 8 bases had no gene match. Germline V CDR1 and CDR2: MNHEY, SVGAGI. The CDR3 is 16 residues long. CDR3 DNA: TGTGCCAGCAGTTACGATCCAGCGGGGAGGACCGGGGAGCTGTTTTTT. Protein: CASSYDPAGRTGELFF.

The rearrangement uses TRBV5-1 and TRBJ2-1; 8 nucleotides agree with TRBD1. The V and J ends lost 5 bases and 9 bases, in that order; junction bases with no gene match: 13. The CDR3 is made up of 15 amino acids. Germline CDR1 SGHRS, CDR2 YFSETQ. The CDR3 reads CASSPGQVFNSEQFF. In nucleotides, the CDR3 is TGCGCCAGCAGTCCGGGACAGGTTTTTAATAGTGAGCAGTTCTTC.

The gene calls are TRBV2 and TRBJ2-7, with D unresolved. CDR3 length: 10 amino acids. Looked up from germline, CDR1 is SNHLY and CDR2 is FYNNEI. The V end lost 6 bases, the J end lost 3 bases, and 3 bases lay between the germline ends. Written as DNA, the CDR3 is TGTGCCAGCAGAAGCTACGAGCAGTACTTC. Translated: CASRSYEQYF.

This clone was picked up one time. The chain has TRBV15 and TRBJ2-5, with D maybe TRBD2 (5 bases). Germline V gives CDR1 LNHNV, CDR2 YYDKDF (reference sequence). This CDR3 is 12 amino acids long. V lost 9 bases, J lost 4 bases, and 12 bases lay in between. Written as DNA, the CDR3 is TGTGCCACTAAAAGCGGAGGAGAGACCCAGTACTTC. Its protein is CATKSGGETQYF.

This clone is termed medium-sized (0.01 to 0.1%). The chain joins TRBV30 to TRBJ2-7, with 9 positions matching TRBD2. J was trimmed by 4 bases and V by 5 bases; bases with no gene match: 12. In germline, CDR1 is GTSNPN, CDR2 SVGIG (reference sequence). This CDR3 is built from 15 residues. CDR3 in amino acids: CAWGWGLAGRYEQYF. DNA of the CDR3: TGTGCCTGGGGCTGGGGGCTAGCGGGGCGGTACGAGCAGTACTTC.

The CDR3: CASSLVAPGTIAGDTQYF. In DNA, the CDR3 is TGCGCCAGCAGCTTGGTAGCCCCCGGGACTATAGCGGGAGATACGCAGTATTTT. This chain joins TRBV5-1 and TRBJ2-3, with 7 nucleotides matching TRBD2. With V trimmed by 0 bases and J by 5 bases, 15 bases remained unmatched. This CDR3 spans 18 amino acids. CDR1 and CDR2 from the germline V gene are SGHRS and YFSETQ.

The genes are TRBV4-1 and TRBJ2-7, with no clear D. This CDR3 region has 16 residues. Between the trimmed V and J ends, which lost 0 bases and 2 bases, there was a span of 14 bases. Germline-derived CDR1 and CDR2 are MGHRA and YSYEKL. The chain's CDR3 is CASSQDHRIKPYEQYF. CDR3 nucleotide sequence: TGCGCCAGCAGCCAAGATCATAGAATAAAGCCCTACGAGCAGTACTTC.

In its sample, this clone was seen a few times. The rearrangement uses TRBV30 and TRBJ2-7, with D perhaps matching TRBD1 (6 bases). V lost 1 base, J lost 6 bases, and 7 bases lay in between. The CDR3 runs to 11 residues. CDR1 and CDR2 (germline): GTSNPN, SVGIG (reference sequence). As DNA, the CDR3 is TGTGCCTGGAGTGCAGGGGCCGAGCAGTACTTC. It yields the protein CAWSAGAEQYF.

This clone was seen a few times. The gene calls are TRBV5-7 and TRBJ1-2; 7 positions match TRBD1. TRBV5-7 carries the ORF label, with uncertain function. CDR3 length: 15 residues. The trim removed 0 bases at V and 7 bases at J, leaving 9 bases unmatched. CDR3 bases: TGTGCCAGCAGCTTGGGAGGGGGCGCGGGTTCTGGCTACACCTTC. Amino acids: CASSLGGGAGSGYTF.

This chain joins TRBV6-5 and TRBJ2-3; 7 bases line up with TRBD2. CDR1 is MNHEY, CDR2 SVGAGI, per germline. Trimming cost V 6 bases and J 4 bases; bases outside gene matches: 7. CDR3 length equals 14 residues. CDR3 protein: CASSPTTSADTQYF. In DNA form, the CDR3 reads TGTGCCAGCAGCCCAACCACTAGCGCAGATACGCAGTATTTT.

The chain couples TRBV5-3 to TRBJ1-2, with TRBD1 as a possible D gene (5 bases). TRBV5-3 is given ORF status, its function remaining uncertain. V was trimmed by 8 bases and J by 5 bases, leaving 16 bases between them. This CDR3 has 13 residues. CDR3 DNA: TGTGCCAGCAACCTGGGGGGTCGGTATGGCTACACCTTC. This gives the protein CASNLGGRYGYTF.

The CDR3 DNA follows: TGTGCCAGCAGTCTCCACCACAGGGGCGAGCAGTACTTC. It codes for CASSLHHRGEQYF. This sequence joins TRBV6-1 and TRBJ2-7; 7 nucleotides line up with TRBD1. Per germline, CDR1 MNHNS and CDR2 SASEGT. The CDR3 covers 13 residues. V was pared by 5 bases and J by 6 bases, with 7 bases of the junction left unmatched.

This clone came up a few times. The chain links TRBV10-2 to TRBJ2-7; D is possibly TRBD1 (6 bases). The CDR3 covers 13 residues. CDR1 WSHSY and CDR2 SAAADI come from the germline V gene. V lost 8 bases and J 1 base, leaving 12 bases between the germline ends. DNA for the CDR3: TGCGCCAGCGGACAGACTTATTCCTACGAGCAGTACTTC. This sequence encodes CASGQTYSYEQYF.

V is TRBV4-2 and J is TRBJ1-2; 8 nucleotides align to TRBD1. This CDR3 contains 14 residues. The V segment lost 0 bases and the J segment 8 bases; nucleotides outside the gene matches: 5. Germline V lookup: CDR1 LGHNA, CDR2 YNFKEQ. CDR3 coding DNA: TGTGCCAGCAGCCAAGAGACAGGGGCAGGAGGCTACACCTTC. Translation gives CASSQETGAGGYTF.

The chain carries TRBV7-9 and TRBJ2-1, with D uncertain. CDR1 SEHNR and CDR2 FQNEAQ come from the germline V gene (reference sequence). The length of the CDR3 is 13 residues. V lost 6 bases to trimming and J lost 2 bases, with 8 bases between them. As DNA, the CDR3 is TGTGCCAGCAGAGGTGGGACCTACAATGAGCAGTTCTTC. Translation: CASRGGTYNEQFF.